The clone carrying this T cell receptor beta chain has a count of ten or more. This CDR3 contains 15 residues. Trimming shortened V by 1 base and J by 5 bases, and 12 bases separated the two germline ends. The authors isolated PBMCs from over 7.5 ml of fresh peripheral blood. This sample is drawn from a study of Graves' ophthalmopathy and Graves' hyperthyroidism. Scientists amplified the TCR beta CDR3 regions from RNA transcripts. HTBI primers primed a first-round RT-PCR, and a second-round multiplex PCR followed. TCRdb called the multiplex PCR reads again in MiXCR, with one record for every CDR3 protein. Of 360,000 or so distinct CDR3 sequences in the sample, approximately 20% were seen once.

The chain has TRBV12-3 or TRBV12-4 and TRBJ2-4; TRBD1 is a possible D gene (5 bases). The source of this sequence is a woman aged 18-29 years with Graves' ophthalmopathy. Sequencing used peripheral blood. CDR3 sequence: CASSLDSGAQNIQYF. For the CDR3, the DNA is TGTGCCAGCAGTTTAGACAGTGGGGCCCAAAACATTCAGTACTTC.